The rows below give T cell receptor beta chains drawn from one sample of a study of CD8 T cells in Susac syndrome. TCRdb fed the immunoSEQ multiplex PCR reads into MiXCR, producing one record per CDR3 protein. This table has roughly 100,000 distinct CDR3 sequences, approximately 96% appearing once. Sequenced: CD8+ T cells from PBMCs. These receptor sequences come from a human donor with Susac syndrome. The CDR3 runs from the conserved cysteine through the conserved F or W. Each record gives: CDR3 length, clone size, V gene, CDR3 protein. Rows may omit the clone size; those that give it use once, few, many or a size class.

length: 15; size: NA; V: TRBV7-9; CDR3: CASSFPGQGAHEQYF
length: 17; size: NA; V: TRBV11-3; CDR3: CASSKTTDRGNADTQYF
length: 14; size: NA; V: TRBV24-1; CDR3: CATSDSGQLLGYTF
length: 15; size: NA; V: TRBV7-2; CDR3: CASSLAGGVVETQYF
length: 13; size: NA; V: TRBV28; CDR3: CASRRTAQETQYF
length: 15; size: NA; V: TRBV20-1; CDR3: CSVHPGQFSNQPQHF
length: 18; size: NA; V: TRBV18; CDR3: CASSPTGSGQPIQETQYF
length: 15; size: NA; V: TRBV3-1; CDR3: CASTLQGAPRNGYTF
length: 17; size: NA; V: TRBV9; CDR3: CASSRSDRGMPNTEAFF
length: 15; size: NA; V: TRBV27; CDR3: CASSSRDSGGSEQFF
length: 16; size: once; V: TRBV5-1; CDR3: CASSGPGVAGYNEQFF
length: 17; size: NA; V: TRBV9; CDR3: CASSVEGTGAKGNTIYF
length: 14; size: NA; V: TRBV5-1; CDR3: CASSLLDLNTEAFF
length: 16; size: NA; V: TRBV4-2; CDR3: CASSQTQGASMETQYF